This TCR beta chain was profiled in a study of human T cells and chemical hapten exposure. Looking at the study overall: Yields of TCR per sample differed, chiefly owing to small differences in pooled library volume.

The study, taken as a whole, reports: TCRs at high frequency, those above 1 in 1000, did not change with DPC sensitization.

The table lists this clonotype with many counts. Its antigen is not known. The V gene's germline CDR1 is MNHEY and CDR2 SVGAGI. The CDR3 extends over 15 amino acids. V was shortened by 4 bases and J by 0 bases, with 10 bases between the two germline ends. The library tagged each cDNA molecule with unique molecular identifiers. As originally analysed: Samples held a median of roughly 100,000 TCRs, range roughly 23,224–750,000. TCRdb reanalysed the RACE reads using MiXCR and keeps one entry per CDR3 protein. The V and J calls reflect TCRdb's pipeline rather than the authors' work. The table includes fewer than 85,000 distinct CDR3 sequences, over 8.5% detected once. Regarding time point: healthy volunteer bleed at 6 weeks. The authors extracted total RNA from unfractionated whole blood.

The genes are TRBV6-5 and TRBJ1-5; D is ambiguous. Sequenced material: whole blood. The origin of this receptor is a male donor in good health. Some clones in this sample may be carry-over from other donors' samples. The CDR3, as DNA: TGTGCCAGCAGTTTGGGCGGGAGTAGCAATCAGCCCCAGCATTTT. It encodes CASSLGGSSNQPQHF.